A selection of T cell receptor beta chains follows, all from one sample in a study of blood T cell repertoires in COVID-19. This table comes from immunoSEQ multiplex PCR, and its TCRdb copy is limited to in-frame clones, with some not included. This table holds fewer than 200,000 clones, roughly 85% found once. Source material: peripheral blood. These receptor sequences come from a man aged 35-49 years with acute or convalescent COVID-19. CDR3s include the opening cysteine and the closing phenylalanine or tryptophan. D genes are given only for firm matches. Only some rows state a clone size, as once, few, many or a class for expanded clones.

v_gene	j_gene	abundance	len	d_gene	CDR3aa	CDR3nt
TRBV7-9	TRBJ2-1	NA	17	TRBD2	CASSLRLAGGLNNEQFF	TGTGCCAGCAGCTTAAGGCTAGCGGGGGGCCTAAACAATGAGCAGTTCTTC
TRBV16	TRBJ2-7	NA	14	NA	CASSQLEDTYEQYF	TGTGCCAGCAGCCAATTAGAGGATACCTACGAGCAGTACTTC
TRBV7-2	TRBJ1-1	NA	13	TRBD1	CASSSKQGLGAFF	TGTGCCAGCAGCTCAAAACAGGGGCTAGGAGCTTTCTTT
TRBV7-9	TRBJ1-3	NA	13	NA	CASSSGSQNTIYF	TGTGCCAGCAGCTCCGGTTCTCAAAACACCATATATTTT
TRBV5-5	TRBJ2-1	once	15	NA	CASSASRVLYNEQFF	TGTGCCAGCAGCGCAAGCCGGGTCCTATACAATGAGCAGTTCTTC
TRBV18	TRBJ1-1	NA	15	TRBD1	CASSFLTGMNTEAFF	TGTGCCAGCTCGTTTTTGACAGGGATGAACACTGAAGCTTTCTTT
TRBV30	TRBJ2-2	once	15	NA	CAWSPPRTNTGELFF	TGTGCCTGGAGTCCACCGCGAACGAACACCGGGGAGCTGTTTTTT
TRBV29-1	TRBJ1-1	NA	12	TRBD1	CSATDRGAEAFF	TGCAGCGCCACCGACAGGGGAGCTGAAGCTTTCTTT
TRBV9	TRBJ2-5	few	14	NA	CASSVGSYLETQYF	TGTGCCAGCAGCGTAGGTTCGTATCTAGAGACCCAGTACTTC
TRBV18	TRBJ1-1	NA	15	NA	CASSPQGRKNTEAFF	TGTGCCAGCTCTCCCCAAGGGAGGAAGAACACTGAAGCTTTCTTT
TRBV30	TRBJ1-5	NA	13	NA	CAWSAARDQPQHF	TGTGCCTGGAGTGCCGCGAGGGATCAGCCCCAGCATTTT
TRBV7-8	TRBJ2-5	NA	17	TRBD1	CASSLVQYGTGQETQYF	TGTGCCAGCAGCTTAGTACAATACGGGACAGGCCAAGAGACCCAGTACTTC
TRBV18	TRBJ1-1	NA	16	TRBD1	CASSPEGQGILRWAFF	TGTGCCAGCTCACCAGAGGGACAGGGCATTCTAAGGTGGGCTTTCTTT
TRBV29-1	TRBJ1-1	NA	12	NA	CSGRQVNTEAFF	TGCAGCGGGCGACAAGTGAACACTGAAGCTTTCTTT
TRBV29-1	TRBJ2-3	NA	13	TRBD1	CSGDRVVADTQYF	TGCAGCGGGGACAGGGTAGTCGCAGATACGCAGTATTTT
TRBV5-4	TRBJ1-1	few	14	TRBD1	CSAGTGERNTEAFF	TGTTCCGCGGGGACAGGGGAGCGGAACACTGAAGCTTTCTTT
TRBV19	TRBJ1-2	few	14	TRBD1	CASRLTGGLFGYTF	TGTGCCAGTAGGTTGACAGGGGGTTTGTTTGGCTACACCTTC
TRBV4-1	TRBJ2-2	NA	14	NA	CASSQGEQTGELFF	TGCGCCAGCAGCCAAGGGGAGCAGACCGGGGAGCTGTTTTTT
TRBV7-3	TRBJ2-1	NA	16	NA	CASSFLRGSSYNEQFF	TGTGCCAGCAGCTTTTTACGGGGGAGCTCCTACAATGAGCAGTTCTTC
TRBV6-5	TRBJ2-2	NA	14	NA	CATTLGRNTGELFF	TGTGCCACCACCCTGGGCAGGAACACCGGGGAGCTGTTTTTT
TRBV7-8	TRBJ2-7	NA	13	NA	CASSLEGAYEQYF	TGTGCCAGCAGCTTAGAAGGGGCCTACGAGCAGTACTTC
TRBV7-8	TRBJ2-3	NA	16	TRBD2	CASSSTSGGFTDTQYF	TGTGCCAGCAGTTCGACTAGCGGGGGATTCACAGATACGCAGTATTTT
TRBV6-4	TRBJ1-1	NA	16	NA	CASSDSKVRQNTEAFF	TGTGCCAGCAGTGACTCGAAGGTCAGACAGAACACTGAAGCTTTCTTT
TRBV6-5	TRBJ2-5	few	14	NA	CASSRNINQETQYF	TGTGCCAGCAGCCGAAACATAAACCAAGAGACCCAGTACTTC
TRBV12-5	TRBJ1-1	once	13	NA	CASGIEPGQEAFF	TGTGCTAGTGGTATAGAACCGGGACAAGAAGCTTTCTTT
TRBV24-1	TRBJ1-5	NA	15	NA	CATSEATGNHQPQHF	TGTGCCACCAGTGAAGCTACAGGGAACCATCAGCCCCAGCATTTT
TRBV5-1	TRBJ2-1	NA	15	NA	CASSPGDVRGIEQFF	TGCGCCAGCAGCCCGGGGGACGTTCGTGGGATCGAGCAGTTCTTC
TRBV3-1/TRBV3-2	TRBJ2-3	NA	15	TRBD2	CASSQDLAGADTQYF	TGTGCCAGCAGCCAAGACCTAGCGGGAGCAGATACGCAGTATTTT
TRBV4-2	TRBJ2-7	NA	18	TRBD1	CASSQALPPGTGKGGQYF	TGTGCCAGCAGCCAAGCGCTCCCCCCCGGGACAGGGAAAGGAGGGCAGTACTTC
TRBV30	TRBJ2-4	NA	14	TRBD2	CAWSLAGGKNIQYF	TGTGCCTGGAGTTTAGCGGGGGGCAAAAACATTCAGTACTTC
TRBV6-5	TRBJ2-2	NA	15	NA	CASSYFAVNTGELFF	TGTGCCAGCAGTTATTTCGCAGTTAACACCGGGGAGCTGTTTTTT
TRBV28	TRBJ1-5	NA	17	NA	CASSSPGPGGGNQPQHF	TGTGCCAGCAGTTCCCCAGGTCCCGGGGGAGGCAATCAGCCCCAGCATTTT
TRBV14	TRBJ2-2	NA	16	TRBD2	CASSHKTGGGTGELFF	TGTGCCAGCAGCCACAAGACCGGGGGGGGCACCGGGGAGCTGTTTTTT
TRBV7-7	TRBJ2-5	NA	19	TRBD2	CASSLAKEGLAGLDETQYF	TGTGCCAGCAGCTTAGCGAAAGAAGGACTAGCGGGGCTCGATGAGACCCAGTACTTC
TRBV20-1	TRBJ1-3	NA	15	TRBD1	CSASPGTGYGNTIYF	TGCAGTGCTAGTCCCGGGACAGGGTACGGAAACACCATATATTTT
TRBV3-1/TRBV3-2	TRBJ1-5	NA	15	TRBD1	CASSQEGTGVQPQHF	TGTGCCAGCAGCCAAGAGGGGACAGGGGTTCAGCCCCAGCATTTT
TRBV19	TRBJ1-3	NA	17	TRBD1	CASSKWDRTISGNTIYF	TGTGCCAGTAGTAAATGGGACAGGACGATCTCTGGAAACACCATATATTTT
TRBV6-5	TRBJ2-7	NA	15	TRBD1	CASSPSGTVSYEQYF	TGTGCCAGCAGTCCCTCCGGGACAGTCTCCTACGAGCAGTACTTC
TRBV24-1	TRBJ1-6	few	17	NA	CATSFWVSYRAGSPLHF	TGTGCCACCAGTTTTTGGGTAAGTTACAGGGCTGGGTCACCCCTCCACTTT
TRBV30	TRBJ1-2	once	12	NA	CAWSAGLGGYTF	TGTGCCTGGAGTGCTGGACTTGGAGGCTACACCTTC
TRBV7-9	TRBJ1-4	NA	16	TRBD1	CASSLNKGASNEKLFF	TGTGCCAGCAGCTTAAACAAGGGGGCCTCTAATGAAAAACTGTTTTTT
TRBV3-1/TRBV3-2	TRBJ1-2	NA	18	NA	CASSQVRVGADGHYGYTF	TGTGCCAGCAGCCAAGTCAGGGTTGGTGCGGACGGTCACTATGGCTACACCTTC
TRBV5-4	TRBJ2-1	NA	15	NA	CASSLGSAAYNEQFF	TGTGCCAGCAGCTTGGGTAGCGCTGCCTACAATGAGCAGTTCTTC
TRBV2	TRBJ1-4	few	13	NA	CASTGQPLEKLFF	TGTGCCAGCACAGGACAGCCGCTTGAAAAACTGTTTTTT
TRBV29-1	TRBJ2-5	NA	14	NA	CSVEDRGFGETQYF	TGCAGCGTTGAAGATCGGGGATTTGGGGAGACCCAGTACTTC
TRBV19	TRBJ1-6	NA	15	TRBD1	CASSEGTGWGSPLHF	TGTGCCAGTAGCGAAGGGACAGGGTGGGGTTCACCCCTCCACTTT
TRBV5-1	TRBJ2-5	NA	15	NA	CASSLAGGLQETQYF	TGCGCCAGCAGCTTGGCCGGCGGGCTCCAAGAGACCCAGTACTTC
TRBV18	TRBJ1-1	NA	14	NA	CASSPQGWSTEAFF	TGTGCCAGCTCACCACAGGGGTGGAGCACTGAAGCTTTCTTT
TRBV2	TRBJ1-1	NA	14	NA	CASSLRRGGTEAFF	TGTGCCAGCAGTCTACGCAGGGGAGGGACTGAAGCTTTCTTT
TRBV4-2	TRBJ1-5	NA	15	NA	CASSQDRQAAQPQHF	TGTGCCAGCAGCCAAGATCGGCAGGCCGCCCAGCCCCAGCATTTT
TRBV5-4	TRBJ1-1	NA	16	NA	CASSLGNRGERTEAFF	TGTGCCAGCAGCTTGGGTAATCGGGGTGAGAGGACTGAAGCTTTCTTT
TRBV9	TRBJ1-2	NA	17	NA	CASSVLERPLSNYGYTF	TGTGCCAGCAGCGTACTAGAGAGGCCCCTTTCTAACTATGGCTACACCTTC